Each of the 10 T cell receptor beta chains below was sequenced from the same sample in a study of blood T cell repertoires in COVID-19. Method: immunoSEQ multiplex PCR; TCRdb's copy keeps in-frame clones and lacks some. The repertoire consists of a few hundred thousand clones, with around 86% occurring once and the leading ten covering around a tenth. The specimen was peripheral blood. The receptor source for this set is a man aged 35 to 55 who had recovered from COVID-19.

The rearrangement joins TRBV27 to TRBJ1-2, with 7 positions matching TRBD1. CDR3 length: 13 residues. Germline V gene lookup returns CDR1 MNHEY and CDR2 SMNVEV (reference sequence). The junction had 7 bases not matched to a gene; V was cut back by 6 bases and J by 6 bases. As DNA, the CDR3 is TGTGCCAGCAGCTTCTCGACAGGGAATGGCTACACCTTC. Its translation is CASSFSTGNGYTF.

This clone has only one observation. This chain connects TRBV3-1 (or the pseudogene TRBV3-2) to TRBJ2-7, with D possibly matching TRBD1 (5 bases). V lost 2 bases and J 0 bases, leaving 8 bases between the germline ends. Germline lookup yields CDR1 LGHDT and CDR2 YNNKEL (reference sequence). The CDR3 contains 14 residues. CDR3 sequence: CASSQLQGSYEQYF. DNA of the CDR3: TGTGCCAGCAGCCAATTGCAGGGCTCCTACGAGCAGTACTTC.

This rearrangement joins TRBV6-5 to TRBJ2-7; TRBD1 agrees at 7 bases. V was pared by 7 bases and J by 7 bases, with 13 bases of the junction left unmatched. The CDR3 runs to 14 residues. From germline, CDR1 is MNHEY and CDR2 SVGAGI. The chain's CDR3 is CASTPDRYLREQYF. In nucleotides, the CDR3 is TGTGCCAGCACCCCGGACAGGTATCTACGTGAGCAGTACTTC.

CDR3 amino acids: CASRLHEQFF. In DNA form, the CDR3 reads TGTGCCAGCAGACTCCACGAGCAGTTCTTC. This chain joins TRBV7-2 and TRBJ2-1; no clear D. This CDR3 has 10 residues. V was pared by 6 bases and J by 10 bases, with 7 bases between. Germline V gene data show CDR1 as SGHTA and CDR2 as FQGNSA. Supplemented by reference TRBV7-2 and TRBJ2-1, the full variable domain reads GAGVSQSPSNKVTEKGKDVELRCDPISGHTALYWYRQSLGQGLEFLIYFQGNSAPDKSGLPSDRFSAERTGGSVSTLTIQRTQQEDSAVYLCASRLHEQFFGPGTRLTVL.

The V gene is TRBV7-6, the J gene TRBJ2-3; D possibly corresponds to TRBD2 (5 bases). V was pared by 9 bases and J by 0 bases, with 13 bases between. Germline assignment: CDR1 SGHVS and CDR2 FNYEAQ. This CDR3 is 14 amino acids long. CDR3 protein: CASTRGSSTDTQYF. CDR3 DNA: TGTGCCAGTACTAGAGGGTCTAGCACAGATACGCAGTATTTT.

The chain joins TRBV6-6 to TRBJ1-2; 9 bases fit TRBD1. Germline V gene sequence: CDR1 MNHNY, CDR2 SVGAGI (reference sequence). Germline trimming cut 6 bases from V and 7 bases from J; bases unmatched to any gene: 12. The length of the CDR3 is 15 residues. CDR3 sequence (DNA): TGTGCCAGCAGAGACACCGGGACAGGGTCCGCTGGCTACACCTTC. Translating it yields CASRDTGTGSAGYTF.

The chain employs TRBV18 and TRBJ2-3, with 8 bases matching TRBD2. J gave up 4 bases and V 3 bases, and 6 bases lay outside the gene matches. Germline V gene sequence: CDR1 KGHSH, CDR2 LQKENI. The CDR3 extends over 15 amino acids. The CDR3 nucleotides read TGTGCCAGCTCACCGGTCGCGGGAGGCGCAGATACGCAGTATTTT. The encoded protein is CASSPVAGGADTQYF.

In DNA, the CDR3 is TGTGCCAGCAGCCAAATAGCGGGGAACTCCTACGAGCAGTACTTC. Protein sequence: CASSQIAGNSYEQYF. This rearrangement joins TRBV27 to TRBJ2-7; 8 positions agree with TRBD2. The V and J ends lost 6 bases and 0 bases, in that order; junction bases with no gene match: 7. Germline V gene sequence: CDR1 MNHEY, CDR2 SMNVEV (reference sequence). This CDR3 spans 15 amino acids.

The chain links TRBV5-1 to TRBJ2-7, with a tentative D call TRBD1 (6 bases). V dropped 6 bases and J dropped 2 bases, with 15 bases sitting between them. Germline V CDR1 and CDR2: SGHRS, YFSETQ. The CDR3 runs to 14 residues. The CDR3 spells CASNQGPGAYEQYF. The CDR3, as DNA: TGCGCCAGCAATCAAGGACCAGGGGCCTACGAGCAGTACTTC.

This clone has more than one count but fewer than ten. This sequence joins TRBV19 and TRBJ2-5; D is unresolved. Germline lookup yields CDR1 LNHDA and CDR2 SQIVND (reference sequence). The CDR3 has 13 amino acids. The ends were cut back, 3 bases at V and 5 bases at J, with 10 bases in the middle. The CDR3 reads CASSIDFLETQYF. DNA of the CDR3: TGTGCCAGTAGTATCGACTTTTTGGAGACCCAGTACTTC.